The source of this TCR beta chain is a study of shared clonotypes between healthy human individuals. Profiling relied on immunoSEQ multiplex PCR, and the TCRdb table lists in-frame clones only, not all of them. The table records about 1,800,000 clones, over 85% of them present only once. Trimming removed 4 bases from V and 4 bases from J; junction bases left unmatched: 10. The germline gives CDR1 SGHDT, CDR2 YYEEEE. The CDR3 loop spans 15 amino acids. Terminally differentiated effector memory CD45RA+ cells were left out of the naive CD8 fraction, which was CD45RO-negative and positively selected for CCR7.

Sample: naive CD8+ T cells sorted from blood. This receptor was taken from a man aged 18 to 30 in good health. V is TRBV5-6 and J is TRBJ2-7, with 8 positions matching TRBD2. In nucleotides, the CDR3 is TGTGCCAGCAGCCACGATATAGCGGGACTTTACGAGCAGTACTTC. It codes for CASSHDIAGLYEQYF.